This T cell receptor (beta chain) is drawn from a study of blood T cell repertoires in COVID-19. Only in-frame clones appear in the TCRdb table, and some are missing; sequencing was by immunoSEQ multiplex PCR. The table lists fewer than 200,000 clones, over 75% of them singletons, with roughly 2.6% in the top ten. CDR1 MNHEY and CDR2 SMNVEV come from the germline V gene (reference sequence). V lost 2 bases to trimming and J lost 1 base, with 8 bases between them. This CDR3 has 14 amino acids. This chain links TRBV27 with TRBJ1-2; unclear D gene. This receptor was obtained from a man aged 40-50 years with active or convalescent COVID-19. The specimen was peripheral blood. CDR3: CASSLTGVNYGYTF. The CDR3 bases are TGTGCCAGCAGTTTAACCGGGGTTAACTATGGCTACACCTTC.